The 10 T cell receptor beta chains listed next were all sequenced from one sample in a study of blood T cell repertoires in COVID-19. Clones were read by immunoSEQ multiplex PCR, and TCRdb kept only the in-frame ones, dropping some. The sample yields about 190,000 clones, approximately 80% seen once. Sequenced material: PBMCs or T cells enriched from blood (not recorded which). The receptors stem from a woman aged 45-65 years who had recovered from COVID-19.

This clone has more than one count but fewer than ten. The rearrangement links TRBV10-3 to TRBJ2-7; D ambiguous. Trimming took off 7 bases at V and 4 bases at J, with 8 bases between the two ends. Germline loops: CDR1 ENHRY, CDR2 SYGVKD. This CDR3 has 11 amino acids. The CDR3, as DNA: TGTGCCATCACTGCAGATTACGAGCAGTACTTC. It encodes CAITADYEQYF.

V usage is TRBV6-5 and J usage is TRBJ2-3; TRBD2 matches at 8 bases. The CDR3 runs to 16 residues. Losses at the gene ends were 2 bases for V and 0 bases for J; bases not matched to a gene: 4. Germline-derived CDR1 and CDR2 are MNHEY and SVGAGI. CDR3 protein: CASSYETSGSTDTQYF. The CDR3 region has the DNA TGTGCCAGCAGTTACGAAACTAGCGGAAGCACAGATACGCAGTATTTT.

V gene TRBV19 combines with J gene TRBJ1-1; TRBD1 aligns across 9 bases. Germline-derived CDR1 and CDR2 are LNHDA and SQIVND (reference sequence). J lost 3 bases, V lost 7 bases, and 15 bases had no gene match. CDR3 size: 17 residues. CDR3 loop: CASTLLPGQGGHTEAFF. The CDR3 DNA is TGTGCCAGTACCTTACTCCCGGGACAGGGTGGGCACACTGAAGCTTTCTTT.

The rearrangement uses TRBV2 and TRBJ2-5, with D perhaps TRBD2 (5 bases). Between the trimmed V and J ends, which lost 2 bases and 5 bases, there was a span of 12 bases. The CDR3 consists of 14 residues. Looked up from germline, CDR1 is SNHLY and CDR2 is FYNNEI. The CDR3 is CASSERLPGETQYF. The CDR3 coding sequence is TGTGCCAGCAGTGAAAGGCTACCGGGGGAGACCCAGTACTTC.

V and J are TRBV10-3 and TRBJ2-7; D not certain. The germline gives CDR1 ENHRY, CDR2 SYGVKD. The CDR3 totals 15 residues. Trimming removed 4 bases at V and 4 bases at J, with 17 bases between. The CDR3 nucleotides are TGTGCCATCAGTGGGGTACAGTCCCCTTCTTACGAGCAGTACTTC. It translates to CAISGVQSPSYEQYF.

The V gene is TRBV7-2, the J gene TRBJ2-7; 10 bases map to TRBD2. The CDR3 has 15 amino acids. CDR1 is SGHTA, CDR2 FQGNSA, per germline. Trimming took 2 bases from V and 0 from J; bases not matched to a gene: 1. Here the CDR3 reads CASSLSSGSSYEQYF. The DNA for the CDR3 is TGTGCCAGCAGCTTATCTAGCGGGAGCTCCTACGAGCAGTACTTC. Full variable domain (remainder filled in from reference TRBV7-2 and TRBJ2-7): GAGVSQSPSNKVTEKGKDVELRCDPISGHTALYWYRQSLGQGLEFLIYFQGNSAPDKSGLPSDRFSAERTGGSVSTLTIQRTQQEDSAVYLCASSLSSGSSYEQYFGPGTRLTVT.

The V call is TRBV20-1, the J call TRBJ1-2; D not certain. CDR1 is DFQATT and CDR2 is SNEGSKA in the germline V gene (reference sequence). With 6 bases removed from V and 1 base from J, the gap between germline ends came to 6 bases. The CDR3 length is 11 residues. The CDR3 region is CSAGVNYGYTF. The CDR3 DNA follows: TGCAGTGCAGGAGTTAACTATGGCTACACCTTC.

The chain uses TRBV2 and TRBJ2-7; TRBD1 matches 9 bases. V lost 5 bases, J lost 6 bases, and 5 bases stayed unmatched. The CDR3 is 13 residues long. Germline V lookup: CDR1 SNHLY, CDR2 FYNNEI. DNA of the CDR3: TGTGCCAGCAGTAGAGACAGGGGGGGCGAGCAGTACTTC. It specifies CASSRDRGGEQYF.

This clone has just a few counts. This rearrangement joins TRBV11-2 to TRBJ2-3; TRBD2 aligns across 10 bases. Germline V gene lookup returns CDR1 SGHAT and CDR2 FQNNGV. Losses at the gene ends were 5 bases for V and 6 bases for J; bases not matched to a gene: 2. This CDR3 is built from 13 residues. CDR3: CASSTGLADTQYF. In DNA, the CDR3 is TGTGCCAGCAGCACGGGACTAGCGGATACGCAGTATTTT.

The chain links TRBV20-1 to TRBJ2-5; TRBD1 might be the D (6 bases). The CDR3 loop spans 14 amino acids. Germline V gives CDR1 DFQATT, CDR2 SNEGSKA (reference sequence). V gave up 3 bases and J gave up 5 bases, with 16 bases separating them. CDR3 in amino acids: CSASRGRQGETQYF. CDR3 in DNA: TGCAGTGCTAGTAGGGGTCGGCAGGGGGAGACCCAGTACTTC.